The present T cell receptor beta chain was sequenced within a study of blood T cell repertoires in COVID-19. The wider study: Sources were T cells, B-cell-depleted T cells, or PBMCs; the material itself was cDNA or gDNA.

The Seattle site enrolled patients during active infection and followed them longitudinally. This clone was seen a handful of times. The length of the CDR3 is 17 residues. V gave up 5 bases and J gave up 5 bases; unmatched junction bases: 10. Germline values: CDR1 WSHSY, CDR2 SAAADI. This table comes from immunoSEQ multiplex PCR, and its TCRdb copy is limited to in-frame clones, with some not included. This sample has 220,000 or so clones; around 86% occur once, and the top ten carry more than 8.5%. The sample taken for sequencing was peripheral blood. The TCR comes from a woman in her 50s with COVID-19, enrolled during active disease. This chain uses TRBV10-2 with TRBJ1-5, with 12 bases identical to TRBD1. The CDR3 spells CASSPLAGTGGDQPQHF. The DNA of the CDR3 is TGCGCCAGCAGTCCGCTCGCCGGGACAGGGGGCGATCAGCCCCAGCATTTT.